This T cell receptor beta chain emerged from a study of control samples from healthy donors and cancer patients. The germline V gene has CDR1 MNHNY and CDR2 SVGAGI (reference sequence). Trimming removed 5 bases at V and 0 bases at J, with 17 bases between. This CDR3 region has 17 residues. Sequencing was performed with immunoSEQ multiplex PCR; in TCRdb, only in-frame clones are kept and a portion is missing. Among approximately 15,000 clones listed, 87% were seen once. The source of this sequence is a woman between 70 and 85 years old with colorectal cancer. The V and J genes are TRBV6-6 and TRBJ1-5; possible D gene TRBD1, 6 bases. The source material was PBMCs. In DNA form, the CDR3 reads TGTGCCAGCAGTCCTTCAGGACAGCTATATAGCAATCAGCCCCAGCATTTT. As protein: CASSPSGQLYSNQPQHF.